The clone carrying this T cell receptor beta chain was detected a few times. This sample is part of a study of patients and donors after allogeneic stem cell transplantation. TCRdb itself ran the RT-PCR reads through MiXCR, one entry per CDR3 protein. The sample consists of around 150,000 distinct CDR3 sequences, about two fifths of them appearing once. The ends were cut back, 6 bases at V and 2 bases at J, with 10 bases in the middle. There are 13 residues in the CDR3. CDR1 MNHNS and CDR2 SASEGT come from the germline V gene. Sequencing input: blood, either unsorted or a sorted T cell fraction (not recorded which). This TCR came from a human donor who was either an allogeneic HSCT recipient or a stem cell or donor lymphocyte infusion donor (not recorded which). It is not recorded whose cells these are; they may come from a transplant donor. This chain links TRBV6-1 with TRBJ1-2; no reliable D call. The CDR3 protein is CASRSTSNYGYTF. The CDR3 bases are TGTGCCAGCAGATCGACATCGAACTATGGCTACACCTTC.